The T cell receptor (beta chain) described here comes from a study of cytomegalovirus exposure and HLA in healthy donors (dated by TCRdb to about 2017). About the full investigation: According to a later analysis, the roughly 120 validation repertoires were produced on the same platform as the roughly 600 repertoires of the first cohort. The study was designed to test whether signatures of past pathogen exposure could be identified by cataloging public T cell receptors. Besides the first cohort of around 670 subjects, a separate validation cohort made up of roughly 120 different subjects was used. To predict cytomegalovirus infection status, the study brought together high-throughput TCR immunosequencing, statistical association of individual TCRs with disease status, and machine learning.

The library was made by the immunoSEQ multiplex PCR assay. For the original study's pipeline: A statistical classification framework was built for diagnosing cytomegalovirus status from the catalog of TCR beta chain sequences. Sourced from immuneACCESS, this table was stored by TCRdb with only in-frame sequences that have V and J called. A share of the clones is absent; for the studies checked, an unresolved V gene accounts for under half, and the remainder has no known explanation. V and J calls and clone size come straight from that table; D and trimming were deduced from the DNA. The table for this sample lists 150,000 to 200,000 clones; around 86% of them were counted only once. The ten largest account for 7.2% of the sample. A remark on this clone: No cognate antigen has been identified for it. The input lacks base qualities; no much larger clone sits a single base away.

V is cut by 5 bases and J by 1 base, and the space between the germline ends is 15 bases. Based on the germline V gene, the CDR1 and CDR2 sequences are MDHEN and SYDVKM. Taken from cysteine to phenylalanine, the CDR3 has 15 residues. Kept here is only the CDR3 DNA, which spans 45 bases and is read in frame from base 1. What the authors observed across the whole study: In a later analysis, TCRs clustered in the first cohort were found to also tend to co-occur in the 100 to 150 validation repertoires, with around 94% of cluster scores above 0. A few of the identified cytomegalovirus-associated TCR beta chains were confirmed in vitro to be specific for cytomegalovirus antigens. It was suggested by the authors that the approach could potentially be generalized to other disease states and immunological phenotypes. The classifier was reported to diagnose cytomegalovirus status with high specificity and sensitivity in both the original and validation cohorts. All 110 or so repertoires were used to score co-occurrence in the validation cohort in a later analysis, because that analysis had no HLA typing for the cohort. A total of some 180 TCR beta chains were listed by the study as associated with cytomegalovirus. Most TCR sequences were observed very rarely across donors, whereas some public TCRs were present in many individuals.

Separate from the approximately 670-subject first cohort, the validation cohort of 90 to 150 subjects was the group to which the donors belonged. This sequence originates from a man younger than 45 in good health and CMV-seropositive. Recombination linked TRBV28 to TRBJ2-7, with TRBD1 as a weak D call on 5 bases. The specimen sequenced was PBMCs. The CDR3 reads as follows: CASSTWGRVSYEQYF. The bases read TGTGCCAGCAGTACTTGGGGCCGTGTTTCCTACGAGCAGTACTTC.